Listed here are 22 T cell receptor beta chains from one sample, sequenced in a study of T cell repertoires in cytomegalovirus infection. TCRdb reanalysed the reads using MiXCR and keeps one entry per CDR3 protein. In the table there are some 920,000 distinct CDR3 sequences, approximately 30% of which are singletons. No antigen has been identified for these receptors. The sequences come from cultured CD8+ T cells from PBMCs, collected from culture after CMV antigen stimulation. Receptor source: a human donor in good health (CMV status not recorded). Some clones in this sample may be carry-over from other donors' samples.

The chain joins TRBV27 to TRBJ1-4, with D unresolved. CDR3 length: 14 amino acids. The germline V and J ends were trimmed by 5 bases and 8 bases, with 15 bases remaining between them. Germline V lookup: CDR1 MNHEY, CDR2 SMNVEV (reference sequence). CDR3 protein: CASSKTVGWEKLFF. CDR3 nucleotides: TGTGCCAGCAGTAAGACGGTGGGTTGGGAAAAACTGTTTTTT.

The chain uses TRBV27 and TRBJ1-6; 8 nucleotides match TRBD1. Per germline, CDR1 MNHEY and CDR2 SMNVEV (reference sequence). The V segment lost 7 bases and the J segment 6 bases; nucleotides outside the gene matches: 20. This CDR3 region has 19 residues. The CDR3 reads CASTPWGRGRVDSNSPLHF. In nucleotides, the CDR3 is TGTGCCAGCACCCCATGGGGCAGGGGGCGAGTAGATAGTAATTCACCCCTCCACTTT.

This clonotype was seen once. The CDR3 nucleotides read TGTGCCAGCAGCTTGCCAGAGGAGGAAGAGACCCAGTACTTC. This gives the protein CASSLPEEEETQYF. The chain recombines TRBV5-4 with TRBJ2-5; D is possibly TRBD2 (5 bases). Germline V gene sequence: CDR1 SGHNT, CDR2 YYREEE (reference sequence). V lost 1 base to trimming and J lost 3 bases, with 10 bases between them. This CDR3 is built from 14 residues.

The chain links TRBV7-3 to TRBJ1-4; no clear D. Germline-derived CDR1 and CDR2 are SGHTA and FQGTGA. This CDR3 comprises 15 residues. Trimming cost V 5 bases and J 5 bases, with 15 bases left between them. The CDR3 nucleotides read TGTGCCAGCAGCAGAACACAAGTCCGAAATGAAAAACTGTTTTTT. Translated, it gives CASSRTQVRNEKLFF.

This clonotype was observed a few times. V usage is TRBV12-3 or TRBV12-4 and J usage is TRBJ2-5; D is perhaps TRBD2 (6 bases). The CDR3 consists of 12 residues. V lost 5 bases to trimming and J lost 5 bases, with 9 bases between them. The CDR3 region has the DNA TGTGCCAGCAGTGACGGGAGTGAGACCCAGTACTTC. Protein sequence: CASSDGSETQYF.

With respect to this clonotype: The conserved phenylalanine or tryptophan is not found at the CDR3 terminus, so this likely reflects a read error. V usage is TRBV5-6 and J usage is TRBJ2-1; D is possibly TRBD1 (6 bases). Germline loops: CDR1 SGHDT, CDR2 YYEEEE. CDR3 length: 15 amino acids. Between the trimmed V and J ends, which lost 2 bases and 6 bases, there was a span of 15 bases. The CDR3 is CASSFPFSGVNEQFS. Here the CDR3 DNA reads TGTGCCAGCAGCTTCCCATTCTCAGGGGTCAATGAGCAGTTCTCC.

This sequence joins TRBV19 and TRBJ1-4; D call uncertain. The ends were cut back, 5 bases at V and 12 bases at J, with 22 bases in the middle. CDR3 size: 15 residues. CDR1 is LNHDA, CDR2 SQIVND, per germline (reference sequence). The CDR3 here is CASSSPDGFLEELFF. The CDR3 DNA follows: TGTGCCAGTAGTTCCCCGGACGGCTTTCTAGAGGAACTGTTTTTT. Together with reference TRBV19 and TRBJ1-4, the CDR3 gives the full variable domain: DGGITQSPKYLFRKEGQNVTLSCEQNLNHDAMYWYRQDPGQGLRLIYYSQIVNDFQKGDIAEGYSVSREKKESFPLTVTSAQKNPTAFYLCASSSPDGFLEELFFGSGTQLSVL.

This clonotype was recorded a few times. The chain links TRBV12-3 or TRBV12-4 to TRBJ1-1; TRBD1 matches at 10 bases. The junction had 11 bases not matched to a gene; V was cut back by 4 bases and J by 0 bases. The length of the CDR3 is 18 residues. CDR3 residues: CASSSHRDRGDMNTEAFF. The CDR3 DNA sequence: TGTGCCAGCAGTTCACACCGGGACAGGGGAGATATGAACACTGAAGCTTTCTTT.

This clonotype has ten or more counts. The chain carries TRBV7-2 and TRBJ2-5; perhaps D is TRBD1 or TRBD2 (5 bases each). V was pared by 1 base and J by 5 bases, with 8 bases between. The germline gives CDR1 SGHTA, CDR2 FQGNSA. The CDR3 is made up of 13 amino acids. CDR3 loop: CASSLGGWETQYF. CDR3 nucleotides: TGTGCCAGCAGCTTAGGGGGGTGGGAGACCCAGTACTTC.

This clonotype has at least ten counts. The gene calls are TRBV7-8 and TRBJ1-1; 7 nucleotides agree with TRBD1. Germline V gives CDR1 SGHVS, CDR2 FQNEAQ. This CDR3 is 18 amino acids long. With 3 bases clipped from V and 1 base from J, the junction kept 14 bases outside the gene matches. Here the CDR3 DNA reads TGTGCCAGCAGCTTGTATAACAGGGGCGAGATGCCGAACACTGAAGCTTTCTTT. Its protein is CASSLYNRGEMPNTEAFF.

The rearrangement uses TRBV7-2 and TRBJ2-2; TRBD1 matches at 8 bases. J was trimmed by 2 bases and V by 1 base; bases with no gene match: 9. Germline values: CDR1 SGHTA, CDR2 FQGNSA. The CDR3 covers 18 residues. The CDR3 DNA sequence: TGTGCCAGCAGCTTAGTGTTTCGGCAGGGGGCTAACACCGGGGAGCTGTTTTTT. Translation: CASSLVFRQGANTGELFF.

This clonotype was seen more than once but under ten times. Written as DNA, the CDR3 is TGCAGTGCTAGAGAAGTCGGACAGGGATACGAGCAGTACTTC. This codes for CSAREVGQGYEQYF. This rearrangement joins TRBV20-1 to TRBJ2-7; the match to TRBD1 covers 8 bases. CDR3 length equals 14 residues. The V segment lost 0 bases and the J segment 4 bases; nucleotides outside the gene matches: 5. Looked up from germline, CDR1 is DFQATT and CDR2 is SNEGSKA (reference sequence).

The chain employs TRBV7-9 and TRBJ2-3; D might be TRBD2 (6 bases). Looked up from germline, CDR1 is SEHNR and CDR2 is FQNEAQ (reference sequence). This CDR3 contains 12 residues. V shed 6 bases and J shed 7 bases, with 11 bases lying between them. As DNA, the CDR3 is TGTGCCAGCAGAGACCGGGACTATACGCAGTATTTT. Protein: CASRDRDYTQYF.

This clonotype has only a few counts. The DNA of the CDR3 is TGCGCCAGCAGCCGGACACCGACGGCGACCCAGTACTTC. Its translation is CASSRTPTATQYF. The genes are TRBV4-1 and TRBJ2-5, with D possibly TRBD1 on 5 matching bases. Germline CDR1 and CDR2: MGHRA and YSYEKL. CDR3 length: 13 amino acids. Trimming removed 4 bases at V and 7 bases at J, with 13 bases between.

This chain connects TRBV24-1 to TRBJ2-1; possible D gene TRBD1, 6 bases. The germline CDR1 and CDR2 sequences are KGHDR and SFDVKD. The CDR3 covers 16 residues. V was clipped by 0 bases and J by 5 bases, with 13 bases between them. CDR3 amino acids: CATSDLMTGQNNEQFF. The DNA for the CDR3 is TGTGCCACCAGTGATTTGATGACAGGCCAGAACAATGAGCAGTTCTTC.

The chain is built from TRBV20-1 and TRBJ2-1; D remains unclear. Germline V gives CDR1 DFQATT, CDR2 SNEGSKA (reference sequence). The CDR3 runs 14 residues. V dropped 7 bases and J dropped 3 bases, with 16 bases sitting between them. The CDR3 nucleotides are TGCAGTGTCACGGGCCGGCACCGCTACAATGAGCAGTTCTTC. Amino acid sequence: CSVTGRHRYNEQFF.

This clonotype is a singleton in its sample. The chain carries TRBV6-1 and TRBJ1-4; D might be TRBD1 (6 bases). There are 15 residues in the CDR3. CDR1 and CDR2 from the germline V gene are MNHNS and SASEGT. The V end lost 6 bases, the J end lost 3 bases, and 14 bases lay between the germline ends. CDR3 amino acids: CASRGGAASNEKLFF. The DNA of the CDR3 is TGTGCCAGCAGGGGGGGGGCCGCTTCTAATGAAAAACTGTTTTTT.

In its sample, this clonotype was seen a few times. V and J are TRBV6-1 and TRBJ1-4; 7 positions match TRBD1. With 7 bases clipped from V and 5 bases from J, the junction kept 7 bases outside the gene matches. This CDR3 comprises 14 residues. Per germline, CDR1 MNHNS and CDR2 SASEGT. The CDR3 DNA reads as TGTGCCAGCACCGGGACAGTCTGGAATGAAAAACTGTTTTTT. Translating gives CASTGTVWNEKLFF.

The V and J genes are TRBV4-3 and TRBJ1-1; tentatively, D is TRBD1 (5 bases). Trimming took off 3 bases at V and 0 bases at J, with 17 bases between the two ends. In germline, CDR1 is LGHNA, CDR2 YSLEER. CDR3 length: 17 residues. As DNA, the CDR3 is TGCGCCAGCAGCCATACCCTCCCCGGGACGGTGAACACTGAAGCTTTCTTT. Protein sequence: CASSHTLPGTVNTEAFF.

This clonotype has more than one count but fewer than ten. CDR3 sequence (DNA): TGTGCCAGTAGTATTAGAGTTAGTAATGAGCAGTTCTTC. Its protein is CASSIRVSNEQFF. J is TRBJ2-1 and V is TRBV19; D call uncertain. The CDR3 is 13 amino acids. The V end was cut by 3 bases, the J end by 7 bases, with 10 bases between. Germline values: CDR1 LNHDA, CDR2 SQIVND (reference sequence).

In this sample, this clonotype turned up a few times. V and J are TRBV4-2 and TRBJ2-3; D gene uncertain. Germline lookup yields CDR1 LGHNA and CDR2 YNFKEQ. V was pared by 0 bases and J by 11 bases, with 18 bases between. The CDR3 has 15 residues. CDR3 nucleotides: TGTGCCAGCAGCCAAGAGACGAGCCGACAAACGGGGCAGTATTTT. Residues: CASSQETSRQTGQYF.

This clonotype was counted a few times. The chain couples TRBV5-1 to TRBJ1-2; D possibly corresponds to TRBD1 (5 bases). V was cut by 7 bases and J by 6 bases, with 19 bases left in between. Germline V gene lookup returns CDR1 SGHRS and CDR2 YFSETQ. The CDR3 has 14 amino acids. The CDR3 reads CASYRDAGIDGYTF. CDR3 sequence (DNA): TGCGCCAGCTACCGGGACGCCGGCATAGATGGCTACACCTTC.